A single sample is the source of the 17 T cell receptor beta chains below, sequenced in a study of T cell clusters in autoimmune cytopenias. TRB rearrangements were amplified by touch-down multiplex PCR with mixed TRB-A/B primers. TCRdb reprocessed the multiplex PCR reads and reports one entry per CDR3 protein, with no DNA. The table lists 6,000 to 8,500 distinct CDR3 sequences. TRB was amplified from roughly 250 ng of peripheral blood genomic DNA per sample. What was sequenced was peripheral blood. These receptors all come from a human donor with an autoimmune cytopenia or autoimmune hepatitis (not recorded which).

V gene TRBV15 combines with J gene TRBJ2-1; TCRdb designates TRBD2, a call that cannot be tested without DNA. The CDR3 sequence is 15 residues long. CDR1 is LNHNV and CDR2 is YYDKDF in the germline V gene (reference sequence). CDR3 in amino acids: CATSTRTSGINEQFF.

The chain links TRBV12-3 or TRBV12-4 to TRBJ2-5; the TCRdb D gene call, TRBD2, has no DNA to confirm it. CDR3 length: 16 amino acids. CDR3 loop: CASSLPSGRPGETQYF.

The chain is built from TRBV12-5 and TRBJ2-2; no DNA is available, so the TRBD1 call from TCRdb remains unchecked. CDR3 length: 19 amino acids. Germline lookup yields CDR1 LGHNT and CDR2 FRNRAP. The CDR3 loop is CASGLVLSGTGFNTGELFF. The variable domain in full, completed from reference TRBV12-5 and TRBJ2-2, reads DARVTQTPRHKVTEMGQEVTMRCQPILGHNTVFWYRQTMMQGLELLAYFRNRAPLDDSGMPKDRFSAEMPDATLATLKIQPSEPRDSAVYFCASGLVLSGTGFNTGELFFGEGSRLTVL.

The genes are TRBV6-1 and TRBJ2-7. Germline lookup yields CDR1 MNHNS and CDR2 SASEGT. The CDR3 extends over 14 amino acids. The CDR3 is CASRRTVSSYEQYF.

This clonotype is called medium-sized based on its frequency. The CDR3 loop reads CASSYGGPVTGELFF. V usage is TRBV5-5 and J usage is TRBJ2-2; the TCRdb call, TRBD2, lacks DNA for checking. The germline CDR1 and CDR2 sequences are SGHKS and YYEKEE (reference sequence). This CDR3 spans 15 amino acids.

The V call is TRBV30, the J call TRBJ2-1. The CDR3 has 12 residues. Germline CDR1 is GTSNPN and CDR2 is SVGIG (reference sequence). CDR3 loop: CAWSEGYNEQFF.

CDR3 region: CASREGLDYNEQFF. The rearrangement uses TRBV6-4 and TRBJ2-1; TCRdb gives TRBD2 as the D gene, but with no DNA this cannot be confirmed. This CDR3 has 14 residues. Germline CDR1 reads MRHNA; CDR2 reads SNTAGT.

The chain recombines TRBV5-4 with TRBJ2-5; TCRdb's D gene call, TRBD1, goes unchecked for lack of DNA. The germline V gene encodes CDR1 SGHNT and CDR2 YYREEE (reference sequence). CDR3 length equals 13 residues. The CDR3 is CASRTGGAETQYF. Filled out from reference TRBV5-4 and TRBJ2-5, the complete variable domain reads ETGVTQSPTHLIKTRGQQVTLRCSSQSGHNTVSWYQQALGQGPQFIFQYYREEENGRGNFPPRFSGLQFPNYSSELNVNALELDDSALYLCASRTGGAETQYFGPGTRLLVL.

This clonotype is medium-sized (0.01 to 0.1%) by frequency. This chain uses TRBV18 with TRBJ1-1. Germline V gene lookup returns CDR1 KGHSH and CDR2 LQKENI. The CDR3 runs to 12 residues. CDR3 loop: CASSTMNTEAFF. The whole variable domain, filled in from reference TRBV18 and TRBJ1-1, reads NAGVMQNPRHLVRRRGQEARLRCSPMKGHSHVYWYRQLPEEGLKFMVYLQKENIIDESGMPKERFSAEFPKEGPSILRIQQVVRGDSAAYFCASSTMNTEAFFGQGTRLTVV.

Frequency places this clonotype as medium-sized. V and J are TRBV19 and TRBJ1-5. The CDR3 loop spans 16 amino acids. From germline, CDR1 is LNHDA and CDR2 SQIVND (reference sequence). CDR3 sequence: CASSLPLGRNNQPQHF. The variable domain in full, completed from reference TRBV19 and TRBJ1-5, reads DGGITQSPKYLFRKEGQNVTLSCEQNLNHDAMYWYRQDPGQGLRLIYYSQIVNDFQKGDIAEGYSVSREKKESFPLTVTSAQKNPTAFYLCASSLPLGRNNQPQHFGDGTRLSIL.

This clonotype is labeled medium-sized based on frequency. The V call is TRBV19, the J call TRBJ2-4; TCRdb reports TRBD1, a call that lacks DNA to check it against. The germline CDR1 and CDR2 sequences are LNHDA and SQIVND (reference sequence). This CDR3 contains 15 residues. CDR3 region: CASSIGPGAQNIQYF.

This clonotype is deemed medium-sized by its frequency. CDR3 loop: CASSYGTGDEQYF. The chain uses TRBV6-5 and TRBJ2-7; TCRdb indicates TRBD1, and absent DNA this call remains unverified. The CDR3 is 13 residues long. Germline-derived CDR1 and CDR2 are MNHEY and SVGAGI.

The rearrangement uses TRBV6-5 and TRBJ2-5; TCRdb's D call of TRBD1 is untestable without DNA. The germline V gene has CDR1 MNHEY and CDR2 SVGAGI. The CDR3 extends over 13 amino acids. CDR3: CASSQGGRETQYF.

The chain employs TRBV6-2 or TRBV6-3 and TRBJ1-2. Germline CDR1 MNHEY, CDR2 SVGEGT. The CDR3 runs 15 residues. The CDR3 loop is CASSYSDLRNYGYTF.

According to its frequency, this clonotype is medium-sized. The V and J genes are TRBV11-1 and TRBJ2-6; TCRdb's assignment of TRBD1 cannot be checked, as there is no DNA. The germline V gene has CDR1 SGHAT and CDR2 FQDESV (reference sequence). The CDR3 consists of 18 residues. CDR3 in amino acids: CASSPGSGRSAGANVLTF.

The CDR3 spells CASSLAGPVETQYF. The rearrangement joins TRBV5-6 to TRBJ2-5; TCRdb indicates TRBD1, and absent DNA this call remains unverified. CDR1 SGHDT and CDR2 YYEEEE come from the germline V gene. This CDR3 is 14 amino acids long.

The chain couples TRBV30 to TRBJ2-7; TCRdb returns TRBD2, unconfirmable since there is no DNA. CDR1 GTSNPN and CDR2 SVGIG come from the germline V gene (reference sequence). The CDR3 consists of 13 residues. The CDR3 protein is CASTGTSPYEQYF.